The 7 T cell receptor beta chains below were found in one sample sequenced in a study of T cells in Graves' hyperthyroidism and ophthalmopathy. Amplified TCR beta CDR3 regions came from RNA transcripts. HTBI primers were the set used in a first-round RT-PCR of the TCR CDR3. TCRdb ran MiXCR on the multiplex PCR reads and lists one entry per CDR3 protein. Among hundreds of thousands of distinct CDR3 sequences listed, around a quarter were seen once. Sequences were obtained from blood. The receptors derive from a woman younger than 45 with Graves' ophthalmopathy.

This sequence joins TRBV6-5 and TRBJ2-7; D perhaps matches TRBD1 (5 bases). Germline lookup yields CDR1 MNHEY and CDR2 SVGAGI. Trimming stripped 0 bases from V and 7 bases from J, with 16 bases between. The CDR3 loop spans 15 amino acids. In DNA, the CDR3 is TGTGCCAGCAGTTACTCGGCGCAGGGAATCTCGGAGCAGTACTTC. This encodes CASSYSAQGISEQYF.

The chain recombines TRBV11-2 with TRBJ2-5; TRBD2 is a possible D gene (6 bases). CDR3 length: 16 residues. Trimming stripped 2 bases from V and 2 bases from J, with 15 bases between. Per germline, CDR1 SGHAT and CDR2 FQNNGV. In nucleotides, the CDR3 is TGTGCCAGCAGCTTAATGGCTAGCGCGGTACAAGAGACCCAGTACTTC. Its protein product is CASSLMASAVQETQYF. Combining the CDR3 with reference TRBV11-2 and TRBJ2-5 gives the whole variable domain EAGVAQSPRYKIIEKRQSVAFWCNPISGHATLYWYQQILGQGPKLLIQFQNNGVVDDSQLPKDRFSAERLKGVDSTLKIQPAKLEDSAVYLCASSLMASAVQETQYFGPGTRLLVL.

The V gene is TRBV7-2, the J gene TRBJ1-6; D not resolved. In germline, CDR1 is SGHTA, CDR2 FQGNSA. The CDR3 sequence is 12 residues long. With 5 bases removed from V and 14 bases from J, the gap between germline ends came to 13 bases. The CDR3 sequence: CASSISKGTLHF. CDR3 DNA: TGTGCCAGCAGCATAAGTAAGGGTACCCTCCACTTT.

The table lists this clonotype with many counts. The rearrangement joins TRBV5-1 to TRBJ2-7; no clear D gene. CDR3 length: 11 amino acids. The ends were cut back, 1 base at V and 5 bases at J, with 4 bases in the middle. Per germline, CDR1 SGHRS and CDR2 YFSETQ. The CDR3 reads CASSLFNEQYF. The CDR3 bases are TGCGCCAGCAGCTTGTTCAACGAGCAGTACTTC.

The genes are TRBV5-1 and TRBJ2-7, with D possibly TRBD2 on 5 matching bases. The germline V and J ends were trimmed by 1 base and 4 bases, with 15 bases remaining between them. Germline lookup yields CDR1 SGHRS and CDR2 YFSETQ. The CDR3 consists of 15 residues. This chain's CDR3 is CASSLNPAAEYEQYF. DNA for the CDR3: TGCGCCAGCAGCTTGAATCCAGCGGCAGAGTACGAGCAGTACTTC.

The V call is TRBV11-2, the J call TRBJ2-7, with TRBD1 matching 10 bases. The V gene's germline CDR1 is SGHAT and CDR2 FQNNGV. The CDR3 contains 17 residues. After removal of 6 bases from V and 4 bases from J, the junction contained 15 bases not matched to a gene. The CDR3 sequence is CASSVGGLGQGSYEQYF. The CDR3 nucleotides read TGTGCCAGCAGTGTAGGGGGATTGGGACAGGGGAGTTACGAGCAGTACTTC.

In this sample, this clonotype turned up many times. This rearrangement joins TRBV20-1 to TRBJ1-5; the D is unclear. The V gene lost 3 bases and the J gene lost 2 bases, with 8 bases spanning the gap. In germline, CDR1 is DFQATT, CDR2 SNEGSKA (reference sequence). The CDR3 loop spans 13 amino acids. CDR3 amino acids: CSASRWGNQPQHF. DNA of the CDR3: TGCAGTGCTAGTAGGTGGGGCAATCAGCCCCAGCATTTT.